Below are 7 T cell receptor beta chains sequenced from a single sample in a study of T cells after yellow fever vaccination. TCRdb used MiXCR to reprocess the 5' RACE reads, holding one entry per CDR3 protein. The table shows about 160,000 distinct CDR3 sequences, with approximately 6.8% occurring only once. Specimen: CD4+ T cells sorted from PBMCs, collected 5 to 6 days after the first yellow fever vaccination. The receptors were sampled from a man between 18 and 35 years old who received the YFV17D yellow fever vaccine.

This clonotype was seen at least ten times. Written as DNA, the CDR3 is TGTGCCAGCAGTTTTACCAACCTTGCAGGGAACGGTGAAAAACTGTTTTTT. Residues: CASSFTNLAGNGEKLFF. The chain is built from TRBV12-3 or TRBV12-4 and TRBJ1-4; TRBD1 is a possible D gene (5 bases). V was pared by 3 bases and J by 7 bases, with 21 bases between. The CDR3 spans 17 residues.

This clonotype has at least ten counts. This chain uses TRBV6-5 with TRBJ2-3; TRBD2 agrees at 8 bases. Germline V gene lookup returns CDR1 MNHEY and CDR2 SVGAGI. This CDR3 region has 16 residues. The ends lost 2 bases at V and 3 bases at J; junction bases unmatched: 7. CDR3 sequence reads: CASSYPRGGPTDTQYF. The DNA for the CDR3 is TGTGCCAGCAGTTACCCCCGCGGGGGGCCGACAGATACGCAGTATTTT.

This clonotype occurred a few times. DNA of the CDR3: TGTGCCAGCAGCTTAGCGCAGGGGAACGGGGAGCTGTTTTTT. This codes for CASSLAQGNGELFF. The rearrangement joins TRBV7-6 to TRBJ2-2, with TRBD1 as a possible D gene (6 bases). The germline V gene has CDR1 SGHVS and CDR2 FNYEAQ. The CDR3 is 14 residues long. Trimming left V 0 bases short and J 7 bases short, with 9 bases between. The variable domain in full, with the rest retrieved from reference TRBV7-6 and TRBJ2-2, is GAGVSQSPRYKVTKRGQDVALRCDPISGHVSLYWYRQALGQGPEFLTYFNYEAQQDKSGLPNDRFSAERPEGSISTLTIQRTEQRDSAMYRCASSLAQGNGELFFGEGSRLTVL.

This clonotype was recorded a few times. The CDR3 loop is CASSSVKNIQYF. The CDR3 DNA follows: TGTGCCAGCAGCTCGGTCAAAAACATTCAGTACTTC. This chain connects TRBV5-4 to TRBJ2-4; D unresolved. V lost 3 bases to trimming and J lost 3 bases, with 4 bases between them. The germline gives CDR1 SGHNT, CDR2 YYREEE (reference sequence). This CDR3 is 12 amino acids long. Combining the CDR3 with reference TRBV5-4 and TRBJ2-4 gives the whole variable domain ETGVTQSPTHLIKTRGQQVTLRCSSQSGHNTVSWYQQALGQGPQFIFQYYREEENGRGNFPPRFSGLQFPNYSSELNVNALELDDSALYLCASSSVKNIQYFGAGTRLSVL.

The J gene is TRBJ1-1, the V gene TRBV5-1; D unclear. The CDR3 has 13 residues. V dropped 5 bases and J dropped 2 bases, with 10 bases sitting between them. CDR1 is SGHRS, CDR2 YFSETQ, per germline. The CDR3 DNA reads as TGCGCCAGCAGAATTGACCCTAACACTGAAGCTTTCTTT. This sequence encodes CASRIDPNTEAFF.

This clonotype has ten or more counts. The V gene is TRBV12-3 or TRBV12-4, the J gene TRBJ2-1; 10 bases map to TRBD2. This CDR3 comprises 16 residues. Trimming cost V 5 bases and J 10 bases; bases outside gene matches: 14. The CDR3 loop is CASSPFGSGGAQEQFF. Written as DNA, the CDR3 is TGTGCCAGCAGTCCATTCGGGAGCGGGGGGGCGCAGGAGCAGTTCTTC.

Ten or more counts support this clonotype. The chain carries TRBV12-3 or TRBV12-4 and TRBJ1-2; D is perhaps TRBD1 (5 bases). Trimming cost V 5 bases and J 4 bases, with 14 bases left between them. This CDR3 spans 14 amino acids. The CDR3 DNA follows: TGTGCCAGCAGTACACGAGGGGCGGGCTATGGCTACACCTTC. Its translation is CASSTRGAGYGYTF.